A single sample is the source of the 17 T cell receptor beta chains below, sequenced in a study of T cell repertoires in cytomegalovirus infection. TCRdb passed the reads through MiXCR, listing each CDR3 protein once. The top ten hold roughly 29% of the sample, which has about 51,000 distinct CDR3 sequences, about 18% seen once. Their cognate antigens are unknown. The sample here was CD8+ T cells from cultured PBMCs, taken from culture after CMV antigen stimulation. The receptor set was obtained from a human donor in good health (CMV status not recorded). Some clones in this sample may be carry-over from other donors' samples.

This clonotype was counted between two and nine times. The V gene is TRBV27, the J gene TRBJ2-3; TRBD2 is a possible D gene (5 bases). With 7 bases removed from V and 1 base from J, the gap between germline ends came to 12 bases. The length of the CDR3 is 14 residues. Germline V CDR1 and CDR2: MNHEY, SMNVEV (reference sequence). CDR3 amino acids: CASTGLAGTDTQYF. Written as DNA, the CDR3 is TGTGCCAGCACAGGCCTAGCTGGCACAGATACGCAGTATTTT.

The chain couples TRBV27 to TRBJ1-6, with no clear D. This CDR3 has 13 amino acids. CDR1 and CDR2 from the germline V gene are MNHEY and SMNVEV (reference sequence). V lost 5 bases, J lost 5 bases, and 7 bases lay in between. The CDR3 coding sequence is TGTGCCAGCAGTAAGCGGGATAATTCACCCCTCCACTTT. Translating it yields CASSKRDNSPLHF.

This clonotype came up a few times. V gene TRBV19 combines with J gene TRBJ1-1; D gene ambiguous. Between the trimmed V and J ends, which lost 4 bases and 1 base, there was a span of 10 bases. This CDR3 is 14 amino acids long. Germline loops: CDR1 LNHDA, CDR2 SQIVND (reference sequence). Here the CDR3 DNA reads TGTGCCAGTAGTAAGGAGGGCTGGAACACTGAAGCTTTCTTT. This gives the protein CASSKEGWNTEAFF.

V usage is TRBV7-6 and J usage is TRBJ2-2; 10 bases agree with TRBD2. Germline trimming cut 4 bases from V and 6 bases from J; bases unmatched to any gene: 5. CDR1 SGHVS and CDR2 FNYEAQ come from the germline V gene. The length of the CDR3 is 15 residues. The CDR3 sequence is CASSSVLAGPGELFF. The CDR3 DNA reads TGTGCCAGCAGCTCCGTACTAGCGGGACCCGGGGAGCTGTTTTTT. The complete variable domain, with remaining parts taken from reference TRBV7-6 and TRBJ2-2, reads GAGVSQSPRYKVTKRGQDVALRCDPISGHVSLYWYRQALGQGPEFLTYFNYEAQQDKSGLPNDRFSAERPEGSISTLTIQRTEQRDSAMYRCASSSVLAGPGELFFGEGSRLTVL.

The chain is built from TRBV7-2 and TRBJ2-6; a weak D match, TRBD1 (6 bases). V lost 5 bases and J 0 bases, leaving 17 bases between the germline ends. CDR1 is SGHTA, CDR2 FQGNSA, per germline. The CDR3 has 18 amino acids. This CDR3 is CASSRRTEASSGANVLTF. The CDR3 DNA reads TGTGCCAGCAGCCGACGGACAGAGGCGAGCTCTGGGGCCAACGTCCTGACTTTC.

This chain uses TRBV7-2 with TRBJ1-1, with D unresolved. Germline V CDR1 and CDR2: SGHTA, FQGNSA. Trimming removed 3 bases at V and 0 bases at J, with 11 bases between. The length of the CDR3 is 15 residues. CDR3 amino acids: CASSFGRRLNTEAFF. In DNA form, the CDR3 reads TGTGCCAGCAGCTTCGGTAGGCGGTTGAACACTGAAGCTTTCTTT.

This clonotype appeared a few times. The chain uses TRBV7-2 and TRBJ1-3; no clear D. Germline CDR1 reads SGHTA; CDR2 reads FQGNSA. Deletions cut 5 bases from V and 4 bases from J, with 21 bases between. The CDR3 totals 17 residues. The CDR3 protein is CASSPKPTVTGGNTIYF. The CDR3, as DNA: TGTGCCAGCAGCCCAAAGCCTACAGTTACTGGAGGAAACACCATATATTTT.

The chain uses TRBV7-2 and TRBJ2-1; 10 bases match TRBD2. With V trimmed by 1 base and J by 9 bases, 6 bases remained unmatched. The CDR3 covers 15 residues. Germline V CDR1 and CDR2: SGHTA, FQGNSA. The DNA for the CDR3 is TGTGCCAGCAGCTTAGACCTAGCGGGAGCAGGTGAGCAGTTCTTC. Its protein product is CASSLDLAGAGEQFF.

The J gene is TRBJ1-1, the V gene TRBV7-2; no clear D. V shed 2 bases and J shed 0 bases, with 10 bases lying between them. CDR3 length: 15 residues. Germline V CDR1 and CDR2: SGHTA, FQGNSA. In nucleotides, the CDR3 is TGTGCCAGCAGCTTATTGCCCCTTTTGAACACTGAAGCTTTCTTT. Its protein is CASSLLPLLNTEAFF.

This clonotype was detected many times. The chain recombines TRBV7-9 with TRBJ1-2, with TRBD1 as a possible D gene (5 bases). Germline V lookup: CDR1 SEHNR, CDR2 FQNEAQ (reference sequence). V was clipped by 1 base and J by 2 bases, with 8 bases between them. The CDR3 covers 14 residues. CDR3: CASSLVAGNYGYTF. The CDR3 nucleotides are TGTGCCAGCAGCTTAGTTGCAGGGAACTATGGCTACACCTTC.

The chain uses TRBV20-1 and TRBJ2-1; 9 bases agree with TRBD2. Germline assignment: CDR1 DFQATT and CDR2 SNEGSKA (reference sequence). The CDR3 is made up of 14 amino acids. J was trimmed by 8 bases and V by 2 bases; bases with no gene match: 7. The CDR3, as DNA: TGCAGTGCTAGACTAGCGGGGATCTCGGATGAGCAGTTCTTC. Amino acid sequence: CSARLAGISDEQFF.

This clonotype was detected a few times. The CDR3 sequence: CASTPVLRPGQRKYSTGELFF. CDR3 DNA sequence: TGTGCCAGCACCCCCGTTCTTAGACCGGGACAAAGAAAATATTCCACCGGGGAGCTGTTTTTT. The V and J genes are TRBV7-9 and TRBJ2-2; possible D gene TRBD1, 6 bases. Per the germline V gene, CDR1 is SEHNR and CDR2 is FQNEAQ (reference sequence). V was clipped by 7 bases and J by 4 bases, with 34 bases between them. The CDR3 totals 21 residues.

This clonotype was observed a handful of times. The chain employs TRBV19 and TRBJ2-7; maybe TRBD1 (5 bases). CDR3 length: 15 residues. Germline V CDR1 and CDR2: LNHDA, SQIVND (reference sequence). The V gene lost 1 base and the J gene lost 4 bases, with 14 bases spanning the gap. In DNA, the CDR3 is TGTGCCAGTAGTATAGGCCCCCCAGGGAAGTACGAGCAGTACTTC. Its translation: CASSIGPPGKYEQYF.

This clonotype was observed a few times. This sequence joins TRBV6-5 and TRBJ2-7, with D tentatively TRBD1 (8 bases). Trimming took off 6 bases at V and 6 bases at J, with 21 bases between the two ends. This CDR3 spans 15 amino acids. Germline V gene sequence: CDR1 MNHEY, CDR2 SVGAGI. This CDR3 is CASRTIQGGRAEQYF. The DNA for the CDR3 is TGTGCCAGCAGGACCATACAGGGGGGGAGGGCCGAGCAGTACTTC.

The chain uses TRBV6-1 and TRBJ2-1; D is perhaps TRBD2 (5 bases). Germline V lookup: CDR1 MNHNS, CDR2 SASEGT. There are 14 residues in the CDR3. Trimming cost V 6 bases and J 7 bases, with 16 bases left between them. CDR3 in amino acids: CASRSPGGRNEQFF. The CDR3 DNA sequence: TGTGCCAGCAGGTCCCCCGGCGGGCGTAATGAGCAGTTCTTC.

The gene calls are TRBV19 and TRBJ2-1, with D uncertain. The V and J ends lost 0 bases and 4 bases respectively, with 1 base between them. Per germline, CDR1 LNHDA and CDR2 SQIVND (reference sequence). The CDR3 covers 12 residues. CDR3 sequence: CASSIDYNEQFF. DNA of the CDR3: TGTGCCAGTAGTATAGATTACAATGAGCAGTTCTTC.

This clonotype was picked up a small number of times. The J gene is TRBJ1-2, the V gene TRBV7-3; D uncertain. Germline CDR1 SGHTA, CDR2 FQGTGA. This CDR3 is built from 13 residues. Trimming took 2 bases from V and 1 from J, leaving 5 bases between them. The CDR3 coding sequence is TGTGCCAGCAGCTTATCCAGTAACTATGGCTACACCTTC. Its translation is CASSLSSNYGYTF.